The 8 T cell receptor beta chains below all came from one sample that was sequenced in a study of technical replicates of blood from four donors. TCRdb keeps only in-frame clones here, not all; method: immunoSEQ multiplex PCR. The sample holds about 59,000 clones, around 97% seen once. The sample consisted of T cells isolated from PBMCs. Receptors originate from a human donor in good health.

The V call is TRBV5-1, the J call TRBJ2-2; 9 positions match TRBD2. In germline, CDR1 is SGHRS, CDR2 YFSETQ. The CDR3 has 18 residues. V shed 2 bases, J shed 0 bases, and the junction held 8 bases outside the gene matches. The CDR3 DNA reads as TGCGCCAGCAGCTTAAATAGCGGGAGCCTGCCGAACACCGGGGAGCTGTTTTTT. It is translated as CASSLNSGSLPNTGELFF.

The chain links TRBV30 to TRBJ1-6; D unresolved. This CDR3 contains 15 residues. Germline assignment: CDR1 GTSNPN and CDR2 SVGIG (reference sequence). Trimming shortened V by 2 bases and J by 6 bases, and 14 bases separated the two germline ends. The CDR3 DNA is TGTGCCTGGAGTTACCAAGAGTCTGGTAATTCACCCCTCCACTTT. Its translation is CAWSYQESGNSPLHF.

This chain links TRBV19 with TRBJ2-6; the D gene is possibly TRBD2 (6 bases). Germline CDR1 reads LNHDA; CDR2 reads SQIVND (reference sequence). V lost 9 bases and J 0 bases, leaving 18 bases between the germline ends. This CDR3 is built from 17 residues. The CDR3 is CASAQRATNSGANVLTF. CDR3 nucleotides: TGTGCCAGCGCCCAGCGGGCAACGAACTCTGGGGCCAACGTCCTGACTTTC.

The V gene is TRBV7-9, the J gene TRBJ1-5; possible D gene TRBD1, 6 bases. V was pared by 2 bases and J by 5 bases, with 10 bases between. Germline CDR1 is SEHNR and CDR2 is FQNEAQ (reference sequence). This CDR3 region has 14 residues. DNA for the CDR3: TGTGCCAGCAGCTTATCGGACAGCCATCAGCCCCAGCATTTT. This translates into CASSLSDSHQPQHF.

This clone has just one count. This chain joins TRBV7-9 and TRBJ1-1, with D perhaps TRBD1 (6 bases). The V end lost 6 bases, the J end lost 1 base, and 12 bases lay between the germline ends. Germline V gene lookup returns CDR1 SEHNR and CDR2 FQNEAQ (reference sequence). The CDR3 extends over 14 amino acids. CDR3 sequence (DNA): TGTGCCAGCAGGGCCACAGGGACGAACACTGAAGCTTTCTTT. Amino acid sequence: CASRATGTNTEAFF.

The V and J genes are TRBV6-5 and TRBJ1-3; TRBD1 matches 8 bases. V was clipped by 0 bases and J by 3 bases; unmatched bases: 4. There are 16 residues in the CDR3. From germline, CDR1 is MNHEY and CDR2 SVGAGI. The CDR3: CASSYSGTGVGNTIYF. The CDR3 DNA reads TGTGCCAGCAGTTACTCAGGGACAGGAGTTGGAAACACCATATATTTT.

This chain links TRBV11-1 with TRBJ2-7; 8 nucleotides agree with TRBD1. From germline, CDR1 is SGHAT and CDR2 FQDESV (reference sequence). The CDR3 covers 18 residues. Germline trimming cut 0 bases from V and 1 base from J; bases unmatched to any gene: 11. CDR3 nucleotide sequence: TGTGCCAGCAGCTTAGCCCCGGGCAGGGGGCTGTATTCCTACGAGCAGTACTTC. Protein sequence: CASSLAPGRGLYSYEQYF.

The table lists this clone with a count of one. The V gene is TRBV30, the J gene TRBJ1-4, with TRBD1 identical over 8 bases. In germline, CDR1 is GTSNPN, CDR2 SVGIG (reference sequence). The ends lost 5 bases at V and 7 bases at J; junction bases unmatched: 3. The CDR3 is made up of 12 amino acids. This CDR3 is CAWAGGSEKLFF. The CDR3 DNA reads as TGTGCCTGGGCAGGGGGCTCTGAAAAACTGTTTTTT.